This T cell receptor (beta chain) was sequenced in a study of blood T cell repertoires in COVID-19. The overall study: The study drew acute and convalescent COVID-19 samples from the United States, Italy and Spain. Sources were T cells, B-cell-depleted T cells, or PBMCs; the material itself was cDNA or gDNA.

CDR1 is LNHDA and CDR2 is SQIVND in the germline V gene (reference sequence). Trimming left V 6 bases short and J 3 bases short, with 14 bases between. The CDR3 contains 15 residues. As handled by the study authors: Amplification of reference gene primers provided the estimated nucleated cell counts. The table came from immunoSEQ multiplex PCR; TCRdb's copy has only in-frame clones and leaves some out. The V and J calls and the clone size are those of that table, but D and trimming were determined from the DNA. The data contain approximately 98,000 clones, 82% of them seen just once; the ten biggest clones take up 18%.

The gene calls are TRBV19 and TRBJ2-2; possibly TRBD1 for D (5 bases). The sequenced sample consisted of peripheral blood. The sequence was obtained from a man older than 75 with acute or convalescent COVID-19. The DNA for the CDR3 is TGTGCCAGTAGATCCCCCCAGGGCGACACCGGGGAGCTGTTTTTT. Translated, it gives CASRSPQGDTGELFF.